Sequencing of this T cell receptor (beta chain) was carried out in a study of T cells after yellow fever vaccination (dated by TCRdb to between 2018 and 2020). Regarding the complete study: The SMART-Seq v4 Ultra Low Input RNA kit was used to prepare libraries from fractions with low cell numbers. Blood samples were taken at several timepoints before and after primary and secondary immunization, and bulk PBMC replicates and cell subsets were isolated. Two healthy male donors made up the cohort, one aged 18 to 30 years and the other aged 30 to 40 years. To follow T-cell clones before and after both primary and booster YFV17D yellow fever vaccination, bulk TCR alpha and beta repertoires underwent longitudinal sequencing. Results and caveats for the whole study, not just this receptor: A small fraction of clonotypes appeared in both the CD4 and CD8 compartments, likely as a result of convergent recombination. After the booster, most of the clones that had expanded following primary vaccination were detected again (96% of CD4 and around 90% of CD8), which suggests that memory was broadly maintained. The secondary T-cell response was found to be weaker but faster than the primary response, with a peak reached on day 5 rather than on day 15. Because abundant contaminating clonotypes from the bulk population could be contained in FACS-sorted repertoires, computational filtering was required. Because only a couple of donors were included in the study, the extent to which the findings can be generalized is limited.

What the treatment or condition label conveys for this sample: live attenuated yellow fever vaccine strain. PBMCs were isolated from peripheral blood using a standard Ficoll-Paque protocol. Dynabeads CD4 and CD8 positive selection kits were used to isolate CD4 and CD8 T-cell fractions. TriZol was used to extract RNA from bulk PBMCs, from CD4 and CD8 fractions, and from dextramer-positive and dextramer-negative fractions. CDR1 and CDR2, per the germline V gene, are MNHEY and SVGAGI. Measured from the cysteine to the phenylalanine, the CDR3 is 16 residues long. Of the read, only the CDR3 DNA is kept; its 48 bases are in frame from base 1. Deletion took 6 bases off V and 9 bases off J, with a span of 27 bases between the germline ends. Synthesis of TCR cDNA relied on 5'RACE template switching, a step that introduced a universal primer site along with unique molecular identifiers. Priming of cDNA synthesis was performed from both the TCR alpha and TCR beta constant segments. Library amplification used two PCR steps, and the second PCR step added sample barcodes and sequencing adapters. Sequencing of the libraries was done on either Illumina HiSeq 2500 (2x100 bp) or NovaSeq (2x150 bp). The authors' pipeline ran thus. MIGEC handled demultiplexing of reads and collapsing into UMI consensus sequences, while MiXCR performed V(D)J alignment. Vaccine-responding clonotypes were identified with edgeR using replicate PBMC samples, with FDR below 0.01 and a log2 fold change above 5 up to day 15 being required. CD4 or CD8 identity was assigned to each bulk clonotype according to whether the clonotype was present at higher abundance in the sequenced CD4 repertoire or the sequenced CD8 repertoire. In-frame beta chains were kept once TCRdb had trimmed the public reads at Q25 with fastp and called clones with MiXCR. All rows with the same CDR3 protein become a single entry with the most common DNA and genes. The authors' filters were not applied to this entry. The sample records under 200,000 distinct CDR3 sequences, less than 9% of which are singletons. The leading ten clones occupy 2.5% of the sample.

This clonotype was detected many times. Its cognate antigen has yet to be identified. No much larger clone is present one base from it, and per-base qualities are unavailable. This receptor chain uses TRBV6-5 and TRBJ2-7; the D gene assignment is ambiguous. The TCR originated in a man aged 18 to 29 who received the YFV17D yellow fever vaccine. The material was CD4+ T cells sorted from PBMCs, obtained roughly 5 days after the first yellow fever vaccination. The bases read TGTGCCAGCAGCCCATTGGGAAGCCACCCGGCCAAGGCGCAGTACTTC. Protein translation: CASSPLGSHPAKAQYF.